This TCR beta chain was documented in a study of blood T cells in healthy people across ages. Study observations and caveats: TCR beta diversity per million T cells fell roughly linearly with age. Long-lived donors had more naive CD4+ cells and higher diversity than aged donors.

The use of a sample-barcoded 5' primer and a J-beta primer mix characterized a second PCR of about 7 to 12 cycles. In TCRdb, the 5' RACE reads were re-called with MiXCR into one record per CDR3 protein. The profile covers under 750,000 distinct CDR3 sequences, with roughly 48% appearing a single time and around 24% taken by the ten largest. Germline CDR1 and CDR2: MNHEY and SVGEGT. V gave up 0 bases and J gave up 2 bases; unmatched junction bases: 4. This CDR3 spans 16 amino acids. This clonotype showed up just a few times. As yet, its antigen is unknown. The material sequenced was blood. The receptor's source is an older man in good health. The gene calls are TRBV6-2 or TRBV6-3 and TRBJ2-3; 8 bases agree with TRBD1. Here the CDR3 DNA reads TGTGCCAGCAGTTACTCAAGGACAGGGATCACAGATACGCAGTATTTT. It is translated as CASSYSRTGITDTQYF.